The source of this T cell receptor beta chain is a study of cytomegalovirus exposure and HLA in healthy donors. Whole-study context: The roughly 660 first-cohort repertoires shared a platform with the 130 or so validation repertoires, as reported in a later analysis. Findings of the study overall: There were a few CMV-associated chains whose specificity for CMV antigens was confirmed in vitro. More than 150 TCR beta chains were listed as cytomegalovirus-associated. Cytomegalovirus status, reportedly, was diagnosed with high specificity and sensitivity by the classifier.

Note on this clone: The antigen remains unidentified.

Using immunoSEQ multiplex PCR, the repertoire was profiled, and TCRdb retains in-frame clones only, with some absent. Found here are approximately 300,000 clones, 86% of them singletons; the top ten hold more than 0.8%. Trimming removed 0 bases from V and 6 bases from J; junction bases left unmatched: 14. CDR1 is LNHNV, CDR2 YYDKDF, per germline (reference sequence). This CDR3 region has 18 residues. The sample comprised PBMCs. The chain joins TRBV15 to TRBJ2-1, with 7 bases matching TRBD2. The TCR originated in a woman under 30 in good health and CMV-seronegative. The CDR3 DNA follows: TGTGCCACCAGCAGAGATAGGTTTGAGGGAGGGCGGATCAATGAGCAGTTCTTC. Its protein is CATSRDRFEGGRINEQFF.